This T cell receptor (beta chain) was identified in a study of blood T cells in healthy people across ages. A remark on this clonotype: The antigen is unknown.

V lost 2 bases, J lost 4 bases, and 14 bases lay in between. Per the germline V gene, CDR1 is SGHTA and CDR2 is FQGNSA. CDR3 length equals 16 residues. General study findings and limits: With donor CMV status unknown, expanded clonotype changes were possibly confounded. TCR beta diversity was tightly associated with the proportion of naive T cells.

A J-beta primer mix and a sample-barcoded 5' primer were used in a second PCR of about 7 to 11 cycles. Tagging of each cDNA molecule was performed by a template-switch adaptor with 12 random nucleotides. All samples yielded 2.5 million or more CDR3-containing paired-end reads. TCRdb passed the 5' RACE reads through MiXCR, listing each CDR3 protein once. This sample has 700,000 to 800,000 distinct CDR3 sequences, with 43% found just once. J is TRBJ2-2 and V is TRBV7-2; weak D call: TRBD2 (6 bases). Specimen: blood. This clonotype originated in a woman aged 55-69 years in good health. CDR3 protein: CASSLSPQRVTGELFF. CDR3 sequence (DNA): TGTGCCAGCAGCTTATCTCCTCAGCGGGTCACCGGGGAGCTGTTTTTT.